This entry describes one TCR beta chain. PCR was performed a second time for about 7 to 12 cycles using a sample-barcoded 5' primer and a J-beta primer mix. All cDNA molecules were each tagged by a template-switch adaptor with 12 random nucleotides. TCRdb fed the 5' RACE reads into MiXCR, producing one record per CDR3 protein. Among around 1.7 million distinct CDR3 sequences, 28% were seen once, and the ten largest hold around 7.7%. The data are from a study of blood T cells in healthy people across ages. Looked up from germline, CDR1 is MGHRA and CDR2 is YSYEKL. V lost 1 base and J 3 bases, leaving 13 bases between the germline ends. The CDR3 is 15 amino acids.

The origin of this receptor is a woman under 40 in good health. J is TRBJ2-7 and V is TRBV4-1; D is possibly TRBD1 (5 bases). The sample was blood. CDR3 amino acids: CASSQAPAGYYEQYF. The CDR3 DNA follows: TGCGCCAGCAGCCAAGCCCCGGCAGGGTACTACGAGCAGTACTTC.